The 17 T cell receptor beta chains reported below all come from one sample, sequenced in a study of blood T cell repertoires in COVID-19. Using immunoSEQ multiplex PCR, the repertoire was profiled, and TCRdb retains in-frame clones only, with some absent. The sample gives hundreds of thousands of clones, about 89% of which show up once; roughly 1.6% is in the top ten. The sample comprised peripheral blood. The receptors were gathered from a woman between 40 and 55 years old who had recovered from COVID-19.

The chain uses TRBV7-2 and TRBJ1-3; a weak D match, TRBD1 (5 bases). Looked up from germline, CDR1 is SGHTA and CDR2 is FQGNSA. The CDR3 runs 16 residues. V lost 2 bases and J 4 bases, leaving 15 bases between the germline ends. The CDR3 DNA sequence: TGTGCCAGCAGCTTATTTTCCCCAGGGCCCGGAAACACCATATATTTT. Translated, it gives CASSLFSPGPGNTIYF.

The chain links TRBV6-2 or TRBV6-3 to TRBJ1-2, with D tentatively TRBD1 (6 bases). The CDR3 length is 14 residues. V lost 3 bases and J 7 bases, leaving 15 bases between the germline ends. CDR1 and CDR2 from the germline V gene are MNHEY and SVGEGT. The CDR3 reads CASSYPAGARGYTF. The CDR3 DNA is TGTGCCAGCAGTTATCCCGCGGGGGCTCGTGGCTACACCTTC.

The gene calls are TRBV4-3 and TRBJ1-2; D ambiguous. V lost 1 base and J 3 bases, leaving 9 bases between the germline ends. This CDR3 comprises 14 residues. Germline V gene data show CDR1 as LGHNA and CDR2 as YSLEER. The CDR3 sequence is CASSQGWRDYGYTF. CDR3 DNA sequence: TGCGCCAGCAGCCAAGGGTGGCGGGACTATGGCTACACCTTC.

This sequence joins TRBV2 and TRBJ2-2; the D gene is possibly TRBD1 (5 bases). This CDR3 is 13 amino acids long. V was shortened by 6 bases and J by 8 bases, with 13 bases between the two germline ends. Germline V lookup: CDR1 SNHLY, CDR2 FYNNEI. The CDR3 nucleotides read TGTGCCAGCAGGGAAACCTCAGGGGGGGAGCTGTTTTTT. Protein: CASRETSGGELFF.

The V and J genes are TRBV7-3 and TRBJ2-3; D is unclear. CDR1 is SGHTA, CDR2 FQGTGA, per germline. The CDR3 consists of 14 residues. Between the trimmed V and J ends, which lost 2 bases and 2 bases, there was a span of 8 bases. CDR3 in DNA: TGTGCCAGCAGCTTACTGGCGGACACAGATACGCAGTATTTT. Its protein product is CASSLLADTDTQYF.

J is TRBJ2-7 and V is TRBV7-9; TRBD1 matches at 10 bases. CDR1 and CDR2 (germline): SEHNR, FQNEAQ (reference sequence). V lost 6 bases and J lost 3; bases outside the gene matches: 11. This CDR3 comprises 16 residues. CDR3 bases: TGTGCCAGCAGACCTTCTCCGGGACAGGGGATCTACGAGCAGTACTTC. Translated, it gives CASRPSPGQGIYEQYF.

The V call is TRBV18, the J call TRBJ1-5, with a weak D call TRBD1 (5 bases). CDR1 and CDR2 from the germline V gene are KGHSH and LQKENI. This CDR3 region has 16 residues. Trimming shortened V by 1 base and J by 2 bases, and 12 bases separated the two germline ends. CDR3 in DNA: TGTGCCAGCTCACCACTTGGTGGCAGGGGCAATCAGCCCCAGCATTTT. This gives the protein CASSPLGGRGNQPQHF.

This chain connects TRBV27 to TRBJ1-1; D is perhaps TRBD1 (6 bases). Trimming removed 5 bases from V and 3 bases from J, with 13 bases in between. CDR3 length equals 14 residues. Germline values: CDR1 MNHEY, CDR2 SMNVEV (reference sequence). The CDR3 is CASSEQGEDTEAFF. CDR3 sequence (DNA): TGTGCCAGCAGTGAACAGGGCGAGGACACTGAAGCTTTCTTT.

The chain carries TRBV5-4 and TRBJ2-3, with a tentative D call TRBD2 (5 bases). The germline CDR1 and CDR2 sequences are SGHNT and YYREEE (reference sequence). V lost 1 base and J 3 bases, leaving 12 bases between the germline ends. The CDR3 is 15 amino acids. The CDR3 protein is CASSLRTRVTDTQYF. The CDR3 DNA reads TGTGCCAGCAGCTTGCGCACGAGGGTGACAGATACGCAGTATTTT.

V gene TRBV18 combines with J gene TRBJ2-2; TRBD2 aligns across 8 bases. Germline-derived CDR1 and CDR2 are KGHSH and LQKENI. The CDR3 length is 17 residues. V trimming: 0 bases; J trimming: 0 bases; junction bases outside the gene matches: 3. In nucleotides, the CDR3 is TGTGCCAGCTCACCACCGACGGGGGGGGCGAACACCGGGGAGCTGTTTTTT. Protein: CASSPPTGGANTGELFF.

The rearrangement joins TRBV27 to TRBJ1-1, with TRBD1 as a possible D gene (6 bases). The V end was cut by 6 bases, the J end by 8 bases, with 16 bases between. CDR3 length equals 13 residues. Germline values: CDR1 MNHEY, CDR2 SMNVEV (reference sequence). Here the CDR3 reads CASSLVQGLEAFF. Here the CDR3 DNA reads TGTGCCAGCAGCCTAGTCCAGGGGTTAGAAGCTTTCTTT.

This clone came up a few times. This chain links TRBV4-3 with TRBJ1-2; D is uncertain. The CDR3 runs 13 residues. The germline CDR1 and CDR2 sequences are LGHNA and YSLEER. V gave up 4 bases and J gave up 8 bases, with 14 bases separating them. In nucleotides, the CDR3 is TGCGCCAGCAGCCCTGACAAATCGGCGGGCTACACCTTC. It specifies CASSPDKSAGYTF.

Only a few counts were recorded for this clone. The chain joins TRBV20-1 to TRBJ2-7; 8 nucleotides agree with TRBD2. V shed 3 bases, J shed 4 bases, and the junction held 8 bases outside the gene matches. This CDR3 is 14 amino acids long. Germline loops: CDR1 DFQATT, CDR2 SNEGSKA (reference sequence). The CDR3: CSASPGGAVYEQYF. DNA of the CDR3: TGCAGTGCTAGTCCGGGGGGGGCCGTATACGAGCAGTACTTC.

The rearrangement joins TRBV28 to TRBJ2-7; 9 nucleotides align to TRBD2. Germline assignment: CDR1 MDHEN and CDR2 SYDVKM. The CDR3 length is 16 residues. The V gene end was trimmed by 0 bases and the J gene end by 2 bases; junction bases not matched to a gene: 5. As DNA, the CDR3 is TGTGCCAGCAGTTTATGGGCTAGCGGGGCTACCTACGAGCAGTACTTC. This translates into CASSLWASGATYEQYF.

On this clone: Other nucleotide sequences from this sample produce the same CDR3. In DNA, the CDR3 is TGCGCCAGCAGCTTGGCTGCAACTAATGAAAAACTGTTTTTT. It translates to CASSLAATNEKLFF. The J gene is TRBJ1-4, the V gene TRBV5-1; D gene unclear. Germline CDR1 and CDR2: SGHRS and YFSETQ. The CDR3 is 14 residues long. V lost 0 bases to trimming and J lost 0 bases, with 3 bases between them.

V usage is TRBV15 and J usage is TRBJ1-5; a weak D match, TRBD1 (5 bases). Germline CDR1 is LNHNV and CDR2 is YYDKDF (reference sequence). This CDR3 region has 17 residues. With 1 base removed from V and 4 bases from J, the gap between germline ends came to 17 bases. The CDR3 loop reads CATSRGGGNLGNQPQHF. CDR3 DNA sequence: TGTGCCACCAGCAGAGGGGGGGGGAATTTAGGGAATCAGCCCCAGCATTTT.

This chain uses TRBV7-9 with TRBJ2-5; 7 bases are a match to TRBD2. Germline V gene data show CDR1 as SEHNR and CDR2 as FQNEAQ (reference sequence). The CDR3 sequence is 15 residues long. The junction had 6 bases not matched to a gene; V was cut back by 3 bases and J by 2 bases. The DNA for the CDR3 is TGTGCCAGCAGCTTCCCCCTAGCGGAGCAAGAGACCCAGTACTTC. Its protein product is CASSFPLAEQETQYF.